This is a list of T cell receptor beta chains from one sample in a study of radiotherapy plus CTLA-4 blockade in lung cancer. Method: immunoSEQ multiplex PCR; TCRdb's copy keeps in-frame clones and lacks some. The sample holds 40,000 or so clones, roughly 65% seen once. Sample: peripheral blood, taken from a patient treated with radiotherapy plus ipilimumab. The receptors originated from a human donor with non-small cell lung cancer who had a partial response to radiotherapy plus ipilimumab. Both conserved end residues are part of each CDR3. The D gene is left open where the match is weak. Where a row states a size, it is once, few, many or the class of an expanded clone; other rows omit it.

V	J	D	size	DNA	CDR3
TRBV9	TRBJ1-5	TRBD1	-	TGTGCCAGCAGCCGGACAGGGAACTATCAGCCCCAGCATTTT	CASSRTGNYQPQHF
TRBV10-2	TRBJ2-7	-	-	TGCGCCAGCGGCCGCTTATTAACGGAGAGGGACTACGAGCAGTACTTC	CASGRLLTERDYEQYF
TRBV11-2	TRBJ1-4	-	-	TGTGCCAGCAGCTTAGAGGCGAGTGGAGCGGCTAATGAAAAACTGTTTTTT	CASSLEASGAANEKLFF
TRBV7-2	TRBJ2-4	TRBD2	-	TGTGCCAGCAGCCCCAGTCTAGCGGGGGGGCAGGACATTCAGTACTTC	CASSPSLAGGQDIQYF
TRBV18	TRBJ1-1	-	few	TGTGCCAGCACACGACAGGCGAACACTGAAGCTTTCTTT	CASTRQANTEAFF
TRBV6-6	TRBJ1-1	TRBD1	medium-sized	TGTGCCAGCCGCTATGGGACAGGGATAAATGAAGCTTTCTTT	CASRYGTGINEAFF
TRBV15	TRBJ2-5	-	-	TGTGCCACCAGCGAGCGGAGGTGGGAGACCCAGTACTTC	CATSERRWETQYF
TRBV19	TRBJ1-4	TRBD1	-	TGTGCCAGTAGGCTGACAGGGGCTCCTAATGAAAAACTGTTTTTT	CASRLTGAPNEKLFF
TRBV5-1	TRBJ1-1	-	-	TGCGCCAGCAGCCTACAGGGCCAGAACACTGAAGCTTTCTTT	CASSLQGQNTEAFF
TRBV7-3	TRBJ1-1	TRBD1	-	TGTGCCAGCAGCATAGGACAGGGTCGTACTGAAGCTTTCTTT	CASSIGQGRTEAFF
TRBV6-1	TRBJ2-7	TRBD1	-	TGTGCCAGCAGTGACCACAGGGGTTGGGATTCCTACGAGCAGTACTTC	CASSDHRGWDSYEQYF
TRBV2	TRBJ2-7	-	-	TGTGCCAGCAGTGAAGTACTCCCTTACGAGCAGTACTTC	CASSEVLPYEQYF
TRBV5-1	TRBJ2-5	-	-	TGCGCCAGCAGCCCTCAGAGCGGCTTCCAAGAGACCCAGTACTTC	CASSPQSGFQETQYF
TRBV2	TRBJ1-2	-	-	TGTGCCAGCAGTTCCCAAACGGTTGGGGGGGGCGGCTACACCTTC	CASSSQTVGGGGYTF
TRBV9	TRBJ2-5	-	-	TGTGCCAGCAGCGCCCGACAGTACGGGGAGACCCAGTACTTC	CASSARQYGETQYF
TRBV6-5	TRBJ2-2	-	-	TGTGCCGTCAGGAGCCCGAGGGACACCGGGGAGCTGTTTTTT	CAVRSPRDTGELFF
TRBV5-1	TRBJ2-7	TRBD2	-	TGCGCCAGCAGCTGGGGGCGGAGGGTAGTAATGGGCGGGAGGGCCTTCGAGCAGTACTTC	CASSWGRRVVMGGRAFEQYF
TRBV20-1	TRBJ2-1	-	once	TGCAGTGTCCCCCACTGGAATGAGCAGTTCTTC	CSVPHWNEQFF
TRBV10-3	TRBJ1-1	-	medium-sized	TGTGCCATCAGTGCCAGGGGAAGCGGAACTGAAGCTTTCTTT	CAISARGSGTEAFF
TRBV7-2	TRBJ1-1	TRBD1	-	TGTGCCAGCAGCTCGGCTACAGGGGGCCTCGGGACTTTCTTT	CASSSATGGLGTFF
TRBV7-8	TRBJ2-2	TRBD2	-	TGTGCCAGCAGCTTCAGGGTAGCGGGAGGAACCGGGGAGCTGTTTTTT	CASSFRVAGGTGELFF
TRBV6-6	TRBJ2-5	-	-	TGTGCCAGCAGACCTGCCCAGGAGACCCAGTACTTC	CASRPAQETQYF
TRBV14	TRBJ2-2	TRBD2	-	TGTGCCAGCAGCTCCTCGGGTAGCGGGAGGGCCTGGACCGGGGAGCTGTTTTTT	CASSSSGSGRAWTGELFF
TRBV10-1	TRBJ2-5	TRBD2	-	TGCGCCAGCGAACCCTGGCGGGGACTAGCGGCCCCGAGGCAAGAGACCCAGTACTTC	CASEPWRGLAAPRQETQYF
TRBV4-1	TRBJ2-1	TRBD1	-	TGCGCCAGCAGCCAAGATTGGCGAACAGGGGGTGAGCAGTTCTTC	CASSQDWRTGGEQFF
TRBV20-1	TRBJ2-2	-	-	TGCAGTGCTACCCGGTCCGGGGAGCTGTTTTTT	CSATRSGELFF
TRBV9	TRBJ2-2	-	-	TGTGCCAGCAGTCCTCTCACCGGGGAGCTGTTTTTT	CASSPLTGELFF